This T cell receptor beta chain was sequenced in a study of Ad26.COV2.S vaccination and SARS-CoV-2 variants. Libraries were prepared by immunoSEQ multiplex PCR; TCRdb keeps only in-frame clonotypes and omits some of them. The sample has roughly 100,000 clones, about three quarters seen once. Turning to this clone: Antigen: not known.

The V and J ends lost 0 bases and 6 bases respectively, with 12 bases between them. From germline, CDR1 is SGHRS and CDR2 YFSETQ. This CDR3 spans 15 amino acids. Whole-study findings and limits: Comparability of non-spike TCR breadth was observed across vaccine and placebo recipients.

The sequence was obtained from a human donor who had recovered from COVID-19. The gene calls are TRBV5-1 and TRBJ1-4, with D unclear. The sequences come from peripheral blood, collected after recovery from COVID-19. The CDR3 spells CASSLASGVDEKLFF. The CDR3 DNA sequence: TGCGCCAGCAGCTTGGCCTCCGGGGTGGATGAAAAACTGTTTTTT.